Listed below are T cell receptor beta chains from one sample, sequenced in a study of tumor-infiltrating lymphocytes in primary liver carcinoma. One entry per CDR3 protein, called by TCRdb with MiXCR from the multiplex PCR reads. The sample holds about 75,000 distinct CDR3 sequences; roughly 72% are singletons and the top ten take roughly 28%. The sample was tumor-adjacent normal liver tissue. The receptors shown here come from a man aged 35-49 years with primary liver carcinoma and hepatitis B virus infection. Each CDR3 is given with its conserved first and last residue. A D gene is named only where the DNA matches it firmly. A clone size is listed for some rows: how often the clone was seen (once, few, many), or a class if it is expanded.

clone_size j_call v_call d_call cdr3_aa cdr3_nt
. TRBJ2-3 TRBV4-3 TRBD2 CTSSRVAGDPDTQYF TGCACCAGCAGCCGAGTGGCGGGAGATCCAGATACGCAGTATTTT
once TRBJ1-1 TRBV5-1 . CASSLFFWETNTEAFF TGCGCCAGCAGCTTGTTTTTTTGGGAGACGAACACTGAAGCTTTCTTT
. TRBJ2-7 TRBV11-3 . CASSLEFAQSDSHEQYF TGTGCCAGCAGCTTAGAGTTCGCACAGAGTGACTCCCACGAGCAGTACTTC
. TRBJ2-3 TRBV11-2 . CVSSSYGASADTQYF TGTGTCAGCAGCTCCTACGGGGCTAGCGCAGATACGCAGTATTTT
once TRBJ1-2 TRBV10-3 . CATNMTGPTRGYTF TGTGCCACCAATATGACTGGGCCAACTCGTGGCTACACCTTC
many TRBJ2-7 TRBV6-6 . CASSYLGDEQYF TGTGCCAGCAGTTATTTGGGGGACGAGCAGTACTTC
. TRBJ2-3 TRBV6-5 . CASNYYSVRAPDTQYF TGTGCCAGCAATTATTATAGCGTGAGGGCCCCAGATACGCAGTATTTT
. TRBJ2-7 TRBV11-3 TRBD1 CGSSVGQSYEQYF TGTGGCAGCAGCGTGGGACAGTCATACGAGCAGTACTTC
few TRBJ2-2 TRBV11-2 TRBD2 CASSLETSGNTGELFF TGTGCCAGCAGCTTAGAGACTAGCGGAAACACCGGGGAGCTGTTTTTT
. TRBJ1-1 TRBV4-3 . CASSQDGLTGGSEVFF TGCGCCAGCAGCCAAGATGGCCTTACCGGTGGTTCTGAAGTTTTCTTT
. TRBJ2-7 TRBV11-2 . CASSLATGPYEQYF TGTGCCAGCAGCTTAGCGACCGGCCCCTACGAGCAGTACTTC
. TRBJ2-7 TRBV11-2 . CADSFGGASVQYF TGTGCCGACAGCTTCGGAGGGGCTAGCGTGCAGTACTTC
many TRBJ2-2 TRBV5-1 TRBD2 CASSLTAGETGELFF TGCGCCAGCAGCTTGACAGCGGGAGAAACCGGGGAGCTGTTTTTT
. TRBJ2-7 TRBV7-9 TRBD1 CASSLYGRRDRECYEQCF TGTGCCAGCAGCTTATATGGCCGACGGGACAGGGAATGCTACGAGCAGTGCTTC
. TRBJ2-1 TRBV11-2 . CASNWDHRMGYSEQFF TGTGCCAGCAACTGGGACCATAGGATGGGCTACAGTGAGCAGTTCTTC
. TRBJ2-7 TRBV6-1 . CASHYGVELVGREQYF TGTGCCAGTCACTACGGGGTAGAACTAGTGGGCCGCGAGCAGTACTTC
. TRBJ2-1 TRBV12-3/TRBV12-4 TRBD2 CASLTGTSGWARLFF TGCGCCAGCCTAACGGGGACTAGCGGGTGGGCCAGGCTGTTCTTC
. TRBJ2-1 TRBV27 . CASSQTNNEQFF TGTGCCAGCAGTCAAACCAACAATGAGCAGTTCTTC
. TRBJ2-7 TRBV6-2/TRBV6-3 TRBD1 CPSSLRDRVHEQYF TGTCCCAGCAGCCTCCGGGACAGGGTCCACGAGCAGTACTTC
. TRBJ2-1 TRBV24-1 . CATSGQPYNEQFF TGTGCCACCAGTGGCCAGCCCTACAATGAGCAGTTCTTC
once TRBJ2-2 TRBV6-1 TRBD2 CTSTHVSGTNTGELFF TGTACCAGCACTCACGTTAGCGGGACAAACACCGGGGAGCTGTTTTTT
. TRBJ2-3 TRBV30 . CARSVRREDWTDTQYF TGTGCCCGGAGTGTAAGGCGCGAGGACTGGACAGATACGCAGTATTTT
. TRBJ2-6 TRBV6-5 . CASSRGRAGTNVLTF TGTGCCAGCAGCCGCGGCAGGGCTGGGACCAACGTCCTGACTTTC